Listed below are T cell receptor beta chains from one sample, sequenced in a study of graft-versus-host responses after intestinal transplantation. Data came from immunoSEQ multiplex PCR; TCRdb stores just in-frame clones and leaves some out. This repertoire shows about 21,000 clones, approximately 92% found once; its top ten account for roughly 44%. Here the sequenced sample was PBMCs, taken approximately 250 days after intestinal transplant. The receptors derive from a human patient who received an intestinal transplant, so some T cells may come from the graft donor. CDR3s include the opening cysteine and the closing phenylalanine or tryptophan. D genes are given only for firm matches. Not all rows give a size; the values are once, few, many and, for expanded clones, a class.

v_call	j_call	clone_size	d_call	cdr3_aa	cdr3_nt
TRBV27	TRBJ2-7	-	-	CASSLKGTTYEQYF	TGTGCCAGCAGTTTAAAGGGTACCACCTACGAGCAGTACTTC
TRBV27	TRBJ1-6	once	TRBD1	CASSSDQGAYNSPLHF	TGTGCCAGCAGTTCGGATCAGGGGGCCTATAATTCACCCCTCCACTTT
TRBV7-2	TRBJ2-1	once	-	CASSLGWTVEQFF	TGTGCCAGCAGCTTAGGATGGACCGTTGAGCAGTTCTTC